The subject of this entry is one T cell receptor beta chain. Its matching antigen is unknown. The data belong to a study of vaccination and CD4 T cells after COVID-19. Study-level background: Post-COVID samples had a sampling time that fell a median roughly 100 days after diagnosis (range 35 to 161). General study findings and limits: Only after vaccination were a median about 90% of convalescents' reactive clones seen.

At the Johns Hopkins FTIC core, DNA taken from cultured CD4+ T cells was sequenced by way of the Oncomine TCR Beta short-read assay. TCRdb independently ran MiXCR on the PCR reads; one entry per CDR3 protein. The sample lists 15,000 or so distinct CDR3 sequences; over 45% were seen once. Noted treatment: approximately nine-day PBMC culture with coronavirus spike peptide pools or control peptides (ViraFEST assay). Following culture for about 9 days, CD4+ T cells were isolated by negative selection. The germline V gene has CDR1 MRHNA and CDR2 SNTAGT. This CDR3 comprises 14 residues. V lost 6 bases, J lost 2 bases, and 12 bases lay in between.

The input for sequencing was cultured CD4+ T cells from blood, taken after SARS-CoV-2 vaccination. This clonotype originated in a human donor with COVID-19. This chain connects TRBV6-4 to TRBJ2-3; D might be TRBD1 or TRBD2, each matching 5 bases. The CDR3 DNA sequence: TGTGCCAGCAGCCTGGGGGATCTCACAGATACGCAGTATTTT. It codes for CASSLGDLTDTQYF.